Shown below are 18 T cell receptor beta chains from a single sample sequenced in a study of blood T cells in healthy people across ages. Through a sample-barcoded 5' primer and a J-beta primer mix, a second PCR was run for 7 to 11 cycles. A single record per CDR3 protein comes from TCRdb applying MiXCR to the 5' RACE reads. The sample includes 700,000 to 850,000 distinct CDR3 sequences, roughly 50% of them seen just once. Material: blood. All receptors come from a man aged 80 or over in good health.

V is TRBV19 and J is TRBJ1-2; 10 bases match TRBD1. Unmatched junction bases numbered 16, after V lost 7 bases and J lost 8 bases. Germline CDR1 is LNHDA and CDR2 is SQIVND (reference sequence). There are 16 residues in the CDR3. The CDR3 protein is CASTPQTGGASFGYTF. The CDR3 DNA sequence: TGTGCCAGTACTCCCCAGACAGGGGGCGCATCTTTCGGCTACACCTTC. The whole variable domain, remainder taken from reference TRBV19 and TRBJ1-2, is DGGITQSPKYLFRKEGQNVTLSCEQNLNHDAMYWYRQDPGQGLRLIYYSQIVNDFQKGDIAEGYSVSREKKESFPLTVTSAQKNPTAFYLCASTPQTGGASFGYTFGSGTRLTVV.

The chain has TRBV11-2 and TRBJ2-7; 7 nucleotides match TRBD1. The J segment lost 7 bases and the V segment lost 3 bases, leaving 18 bases of the junction unmatched. CDR3 length equals 17 residues. Germline V gives CDR1 SGHAT, CDR2 FQNNGV. The CDR3 spells CASSLNQQGRYYNEQYF. The CDR3 DNA sequence: TGTGCCAGCAGCTTGAACCAACAGGGGAGATACTACAATGAGCAGTACTTC.

This clonotype turned up a few times. The J gene is TRBJ2-7, the V gene TRBV7-2; the match to TRBD2 covers 7 bases. Germline V lookup: CDR1 SGHTA, CDR2 FQGNSA. The CDR3 is 14 amino acids. V lost 5 bases, J lost 0 bases, and 4 bases stayed unmatched. CDR3 loop: CASSPRDYSYEQYF. The DNA of the CDR3 is TGTGCCAGCAGCCCCAGGGACTACTCCTACGAGCAGTACTTC.

In its sample, this clonotype was seen a few times. The chain employs TRBV7-2 and TRBJ1-6; unclear D gene. CDR1 SGHTA and CDR2 FQGNSA come from the germline V gene. V was pared by 1 base and J by 8 bases, with 6 bases between. The CDR3 is 13 amino acids. The CDR3 coding sequence is TGTGCCAGCAGCTTAGAGATGGATTCACCCCTCCACTTT. It translates to CASSLEMDSPLHF.

This clonotype was recorded many times. V and J are TRBV12-3 or TRBV12-4 and TRBJ2-1; D not resolved. V lost 5 bases and J 4 bases, leaving 6 bases between the germline ends. This CDR3 has 12 residues. The CDR3 DNA reads as TGTGCCAGCAGTCTGGTGTACAATGAGCAGTTCTTC. Its protein product is CASSLVYNEQFF.

V gene TRBV5-1 combines with J gene TRBJ1-4; D is perhaps TRBD1 (5 bases). This CDR3 contains 14 residues. V shed 3 bases and J shed 4 bases, with 10 bases lying between them. Germline CDR1 is SGHRS and CDR2 is YFSETQ. The CDR3 reads CASSWTGLNEKLFF. For the CDR3, the DNA is TGCGCCAGCAGCTGGACGGGGCTTAATGAAAAACTGTTTTTT.

The V call is TRBV12-3 or TRBV12-4, the J call TRBJ2-3; D might be TRBD2 (5 bases). With 1 base removed from V and 0 bases from J, the gap between germline ends came to 14 bases. This CDR3 comprises 17 residues. CDR3 nucleotide sequence: TGTGCCAGCAGTTTAGGGATCGAGCGGCCTAGCACAGATACGCAGTATTTT. Encoded protein: CASSLGIERPSTDTQYF.

J is TRBJ2-3 and V is TRBV29-1; no firm D call. With 7 bases removed from V and 1 base from J, the gap between germline ends came to 9 bases. CDR1 and CDR2 from the germline V gene are SQVTM and ANQGSEA. The CDR3 spans 12 residues. CDR3 amino acids: CSAYLGTDTQYF. CDR3 sequence (DNA): TGCAGCGCCTATCTGGGCACAGATACGCAGTATTTT.

The chain has TRBV7-9 and TRBJ2-7; TRBD1 aligns across 7 bases. The germline V gene has CDR1 SEHNR and CDR2 FQNEAQ (reference sequence). V dropped 5 bases and J dropped 1; count of bases not matched to a gene: 11. The CDR3 runs 16 residues. CDR3 amino acids: CASSPAGRGISYEQYF. DNA of the CDR3: TGTGCCAGCAGCCCGGCGGGCAGGGGGATTTCCTACGAGCAGTACTTC.

A single count supports this clonotype. Relative to the germline gene, one junction end is altered; a read error may explain this. The CDR3 DNA follows: TGCAGTGCTACCAGTACCTACTCTGGAACCACCATATATTTT. Translated, it gives CSATSTYSGTTIYF. The chain carries TRBV20-1 and TRBJ1-3; D unresolved. The CDR3 is 14 residues long. Germline values: CDR1 DFQATT, CDR2 SNEGSKA (reference sequence).

This clonotype was observed a handful of times. V usage is TRBV4-1 and J usage is TRBJ2-1, with TRBD2 identical over 7 bases. This CDR3 has 15 residues. V lost 3 bases, J lost 10 bases, and 12 bases stayed unmatched. Germline V gene lookup returns CDR1 MGHRA and CDR2 YSYEKL. Here the CDR3 reads CASSQILASGREQFF. DNA for the CDR3: TGCGCCAGCAGCCAGATATTAGCTAGCGGAAGGGAGCAGTTCTTC.

This clonotype appeared many times. J is TRBJ2-5 and V is TRBV12-3 or TRBV12-4, with D maybe TRBD1 (5 bases). V lost 0 bases and J 5 bases, leaving 7 bases between the germline ends. The CDR3 spans 13 residues. The CDR3 reads CASSLAGVETQYF. The CDR3 DNA reads TGTGCCAGCAGTTTAGCAGGGGTGGAGACCCAGTACTTC.

J is TRBJ1-4 and V is TRBV30; 8 nucleotides line up with TRBD1. The CDR3 has 14 amino acids. Germline V CDR1 and CDR2: GTSNPN, SVGIG (reference sequence). V lost 4 bases and J lost 4; bases outside the gene matches: 5. The CDR3 DNA reads TGTGCCTGGACAGGGGGCCTCCTTAATGAAAAACTGTTTTTT. Translating it yields CAWTGGLLNEKLFF. Combining the CDR3 with reference TRBV30 and TRBJ1-4 gives the whole variable domain SQTIHQWPATLVQPVGSPLSLECTVEGTSNPNLYWYRQAAGRGLQLLFYSVGIGQISSEVPQNLSASRPQDRQFILSSKKLLLSDSGFYLCAWTGGLLNEKLFFGSGTQLSVL.

This chain uses TRBV29-1 with TRBJ2-3, with 8 positions matching TRBD1. V gave up 4 bases and J gave up 14 bases; unmatched junction bases: 17. This CDR3 region has 14 residues. Germline CDR1 and CDR2: SQVTM and ANQGSEA. The CDR3 sequence is CSVGDRGVSRDAYF. The CDR3 DNA reads as TGCAGCGTTGGTGACAGGGGTGTATCCAGAGACGCGTATTTT.

J is TRBJ2-2 and V is TRBV7-2; D is uncertain. V was cut by 5 bases and J by 3 bases, with 13 bases left in between. Germline V gene lookup returns CDR1 SGHTA and CDR2 FQGNSA. This CDR3 spans 15 amino acids. CDR3 sequence: CASSRGGVYTGELFF. CDR3 coding DNA: TGTGCCAGCAGCCGAGGTGGGGTTTACACCGGGGAGCTGTTTTTT.

This chain uses TRBV25-1 with TRBJ2-1; D remains unclear. Trimming took 11 bases from V and 0 from J, leaving 14 bases between them. The CDR3 is made up of 14 amino acids. Germline V CDR1 and CDR2: MGHDK, SYGVNS. CDR3 sequence: CAARTASSYNEQFF. The CDR3 DNA sequence: TGTGCCGCCCGGACCGCTAGCTCCTACAATGAGCAGTTCTTC.

This clonotype was recorded a few times. The V call is TRBV11-2, the J call TRBJ2-5; TRBD1 might be the D (6 bases). V was trimmed by 0 bases and J by 1 base, leaving 18 bases between them. Germline V gene sequence: CDR1 SGHAT, CDR2 FQNNGV. This CDR3 contains 18 residues. The CDR3 sequence: CASSLEGFRTALQETQYF. The CDR3 nucleotides are TGTGCCAGCAGCTTAGAGGGGTTTCGGACAGCGCTCCAAGAGACCCAGTACTTC.

The rearrangement uses TRBV2 and TRBJ2-5, with TRBD1 matching 9 bases. The CDR3 is made up of 15 amino acids. The junction had 7 bases not matched to a gene; V was cut back by 4 bases and J by 4 bases. CDR1 and CDR2 from the germline V gene are SNHLY and FYNNEI. CDR3 sequence (DNA): TGTGCCAGCAGTGCGACAGGGGGTTCCCGAGAGACCCAGTACTTC. This gives the protein CASSATGGSRETQYF.